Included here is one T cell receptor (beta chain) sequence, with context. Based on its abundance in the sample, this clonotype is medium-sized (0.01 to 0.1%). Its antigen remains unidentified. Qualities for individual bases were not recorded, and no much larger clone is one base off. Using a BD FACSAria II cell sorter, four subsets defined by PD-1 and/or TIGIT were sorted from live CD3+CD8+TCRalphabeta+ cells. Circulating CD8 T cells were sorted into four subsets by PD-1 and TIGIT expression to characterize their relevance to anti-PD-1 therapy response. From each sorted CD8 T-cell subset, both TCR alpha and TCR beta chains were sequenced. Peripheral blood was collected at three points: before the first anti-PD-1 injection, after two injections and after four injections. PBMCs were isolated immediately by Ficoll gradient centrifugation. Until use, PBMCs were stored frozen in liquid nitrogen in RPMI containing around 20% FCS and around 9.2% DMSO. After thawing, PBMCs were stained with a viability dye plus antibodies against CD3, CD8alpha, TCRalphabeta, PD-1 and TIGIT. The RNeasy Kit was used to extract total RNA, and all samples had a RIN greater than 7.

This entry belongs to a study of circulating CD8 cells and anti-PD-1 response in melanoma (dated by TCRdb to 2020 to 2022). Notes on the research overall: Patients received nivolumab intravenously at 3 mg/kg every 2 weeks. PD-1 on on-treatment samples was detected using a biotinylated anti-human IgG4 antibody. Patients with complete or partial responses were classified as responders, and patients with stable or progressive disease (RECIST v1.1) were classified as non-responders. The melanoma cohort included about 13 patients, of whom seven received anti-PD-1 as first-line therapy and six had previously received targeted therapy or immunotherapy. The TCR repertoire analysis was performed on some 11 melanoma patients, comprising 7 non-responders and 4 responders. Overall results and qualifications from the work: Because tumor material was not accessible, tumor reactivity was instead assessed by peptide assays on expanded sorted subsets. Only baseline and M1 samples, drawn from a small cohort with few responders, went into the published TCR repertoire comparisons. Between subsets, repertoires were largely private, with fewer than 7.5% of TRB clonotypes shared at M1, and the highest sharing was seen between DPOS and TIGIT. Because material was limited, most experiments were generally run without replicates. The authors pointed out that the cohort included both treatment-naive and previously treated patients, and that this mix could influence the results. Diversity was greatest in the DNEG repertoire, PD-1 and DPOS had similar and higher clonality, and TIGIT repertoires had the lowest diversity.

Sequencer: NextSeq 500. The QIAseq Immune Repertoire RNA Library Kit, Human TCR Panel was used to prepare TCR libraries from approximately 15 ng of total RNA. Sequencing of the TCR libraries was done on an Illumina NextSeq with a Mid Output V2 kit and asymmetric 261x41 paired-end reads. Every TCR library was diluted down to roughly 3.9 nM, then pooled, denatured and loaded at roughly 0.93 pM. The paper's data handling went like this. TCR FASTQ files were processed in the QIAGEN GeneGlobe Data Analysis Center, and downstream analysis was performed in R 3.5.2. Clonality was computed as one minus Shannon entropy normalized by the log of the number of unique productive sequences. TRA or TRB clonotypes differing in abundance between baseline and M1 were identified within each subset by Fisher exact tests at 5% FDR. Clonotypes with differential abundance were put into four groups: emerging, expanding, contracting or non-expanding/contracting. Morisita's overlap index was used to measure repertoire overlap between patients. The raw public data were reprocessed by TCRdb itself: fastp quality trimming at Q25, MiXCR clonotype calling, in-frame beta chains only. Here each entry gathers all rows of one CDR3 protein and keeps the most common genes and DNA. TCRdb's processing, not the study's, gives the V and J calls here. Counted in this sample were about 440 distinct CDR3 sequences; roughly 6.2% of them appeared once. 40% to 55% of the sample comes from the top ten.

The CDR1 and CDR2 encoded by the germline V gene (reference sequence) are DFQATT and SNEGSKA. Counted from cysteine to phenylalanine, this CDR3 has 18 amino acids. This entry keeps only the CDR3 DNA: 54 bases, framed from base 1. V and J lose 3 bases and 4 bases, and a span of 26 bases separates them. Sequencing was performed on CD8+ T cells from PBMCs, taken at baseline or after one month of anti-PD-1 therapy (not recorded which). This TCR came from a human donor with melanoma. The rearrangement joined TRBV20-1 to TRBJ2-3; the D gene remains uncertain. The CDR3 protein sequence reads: CSARGEARLPTTADTQYF. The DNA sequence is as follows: TGCAGTGCTAGGGGCGAAGCCCGACTTCCCACAACGGCAGATACGCAGTATTTT.